The T cell receptor beta chain under discussion was sequenced for a study of T cell responses to AZD1222 COVID-19 vaccine. Profiled with immunoSEQ multiplex PCR; TCRdb holds only in-frame clones, not every one. The sample has tens of thousands of clones; about nine tenths are singletons. The starting material was peripheral blood, obtained on day 0 of AZD1222 vaccination. The clonotype originates from an adult in good health.

The chain's CDR3 is CASSRVGPAEAFF. The CDR3 DNA reads TGTGCCAGCAGCCGGGTGGGCCCCGCTGAAGCTTTCTTT. This chain joins TRBV5-4 and TRBJ1-1; D ambiguous. The CDR3 is 13 residues long. Trimming took 4 bases from V and 6 from J, leaving 13 bases between them. The germline CDR1 and CDR2 sequences are SGHNT and YYREEE (reference sequence).